Sequencing of this T cell receptor beta chain was carried out in a study of T cell changes during pregnancy in multiple sclerosis. V shed 6 bases, J shed 3 bases, and the junction held 1 base outside the gene matches. Germline V lookup: CDR1 SGHRS, CDR2 YFSETQ. The CDR3 extends over 12 amino acids. TCRdb keeps only in-frame clones here, not all; method: immunoSEQ multiplex PCR. The sample lists 30,000 to 40,000 clones, about 90% occurring once. The rearrangement uses TRBV5-1 and TRBJ2-7; 9 bases match TRBD1. Specimen: CD4+ T cells from peripheral blood mononuclear cells, collected in the third trimester of pregnancy. This TCR came from a female donor in good health, enrolled as a control in a pregnancy study. DNA for the CDR3: TGCGCCAGCACGACAGGGGGCTACGAGCAGTACTTC. This translates into CASTTGGYEQYF.